The 11 T cell receptor beta chains below were found in one sample sequenced in a study of Graves' ophthalmopathy and Graves' hyperthyroidism (dated by TCRdb to the late 2010s). Instrument used: Illumina HiSeq 2000. For repertoire sequencing, TCR beta CDR3 regions were amplified from RNA transcripts. The first round of RT-PCR was done with HTBI primers and the Qiagen OneStep RT-PCR kit, and was followed by a second round of multiplex PCR, then size selection and purification. TCRdb trimmed the raw reads at Q25, called clones with MiXCR and kept productive beta chains. Identical CDR3 proteins give one entry, which carries the most common genes and DNA. Counted in this sample were about 740,000 distinct CDR3 sequences; around 40% of them appeared once. About 40% of the sample is in the top ten clones. Sequenced: peripheral blood. The receptors stem from an adult man with Graves' ophthalmopathy.

This clonotype has more than one count but fewer than ten. Here the CDR3 DNA reads TGCAGTGCTCCACGGGACACTGAAGCTTTCTTT. Protein sequence: CSAPRDTEAFF. This chain connects TRBV20-1 to TRBJ1-1, with D hard to call. The germline V and J ends were trimmed by 5 bases and 3 bases, with 7 bases remaining between them. Germline loops: CDR1 DFQATT, CDR2 SNEGSKA (reference sequence). CDR3 size: 11 residues.

This chain links TRBV7-9 with TRBJ1-6, with D perhaps matching TRBD1 (6 bases). Per the germline V gene, CDR1 is SEHNR and CDR2 is FQNEAQ (reference sequence). The CDR3 loop spans 14 amino acids. The V end lost 4 bases, the J end lost 9 bases, and 13 bases lay between the germline ends. CDR3 protein: CASSSQGWGSPLHF. CDR3 in DNA: TGTGCCAGCAGCTCACAGGGATGGGGTTCACCCCTCCACTTT.

The chain employs TRBV12-3 or TRBV12-4 and TRBJ2-6; the D is unclear. V was trimmed by 7 bases and J by 5 bases, leaving 12 bases between them. This CDR3 is 14 amino acids long. The CDR3 coding sequence is TGTGCCAGCACCCCTCGTACTAGGGCCAACGTCCTGACTTTC. Protein sequence: CASTPRTRANVLTF.

Ten or more counts support this clonotype. The chain links TRBV7-9 to TRBJ2-6, with D perhaps given as TRBD1 or TRBD2 (5 bases each). The germline V and J ends were trimmed by 1 base and 2 bases, with 18 bases remaining between them. CDR3 length equals 19 residues. CDR1 and CDR2 from the germline V gene are SEHNR and FQNEAQ (reference sequence). The CDR3 loop reads CASSLGDGFRGAGANVLTF. Here the CDR3 DNA reads TGTGCCAGCAGCTTAGGGGACGGATTCCGTGGGGCTGGGGCCAACGTCCTGACTTTC.

In its sample, this clonotype was seen a few times. V gene TRBV9 combines with J gene TRBJ2-7; 7 nucleotides match TRBD1. The CDR3 sequence is 15 residues long. Trimming took 4 bases from V and 5 from J; bases not matched to a gene: 12. Per germline, CDR1 SGDLS and CDR2 YYNGEE. CDR3 DNA: TGTGCCAGCAGCCCCCATCGACAGGGTGGGGACGAGCAGTACTTC. This sequence encodes CASSPHRQGGDEQYF. Full variable domain (missing parts from reference TRBV9 and TRBJ2-7): DSGVTQTPKHLITATGQRVTLRCSPRSGDLSVYWYQQSLDQGLQFLIQYYNGEERAKGNILERFSAQQFPDLHSELNLSSLELGDSALYFCASSPHRQGGDEQYFGPGTRLTVT.

This clonotype is a singleton in its sample. The chain uses TRBV9 and TRBJ1-1; unclear D gene. This CDR3 is built from 15 residues. Germline V lookup: CDR1 SGDLS, CDR2 YYNGEE. V dropped 4 bases and J dropped 8 bases, with 21 bases sitting between them. The CDR3 nucleotides read TGTGCCAGCAGCCAAGATGGGCACCTCAACAGCGAAGCTTTCTTT. Protein product: CASSQDGHLNSEAFF.

The rearrangement uses TRBV6-6 and TRBJ2-7; 12 bases line up with TRBD1. Looked up from germline, CDR1 is MNHNY and CDR2 is SVGAGI (reference sequence). The CDR3 spans 15 residues. V shed 2 bases, J shed 6 bases, and the junction held 5 bases outside the gene matches. CDR3 protein: CASSYRDRGLPEQYF. The CDR3 coding sequence is TGTGCCAGCAGTTACCGGGACAGGGGGCTGCCCGAGCAGTACTTC.

This clonotype was seen a few times. Relative to the germline gene, one junction end is altered; a read error may explain this. V usage is TRBV7-2 and J usage is TRBJ2-7, with TRBD1 matching 8 bases. The CDR3 has 14 residues. The germline V gene encodes CDR1 SGHTA and CDR2 FQGNSA. The CDR3 reads CASTLNGQGHEQYF. In DNA, the CDR3 is TGTGCCAGCACCTTAAACGGACAGGGCCACGAGCAGTACTTC.

This chain links TRBV2 with TRBJ2-7; 11 bases line up with TRBD2. The CDR3 runs 15 residues. Germline CDR1 SNHLY, CDR2 FYNNEI. The J segment lost 6 bases and the V segment lost 5 bases, leaving 9 bases of the junction unmatched. The CDR3 region has the DNA TGTGCCAGCAGTTTTCTAGTAGCGGGGGGGCGCGAGCAGTACTTC. Translation: CASSFLVAGGREQYF. The full variable domain, with the rest looked up from reference TRBV2 and TRBJ2-7, is EPEVTQTPSHQVTQMGQEVILRCVPISNHLYFYWYRQILGQKVEFLVSFYNNEISEKSEIFDDQFSVERPDGSNFTLKIRSTKLEDSAMYFCASSFLVAGGREQYFGPGTRLTVT.

Points on this clonotype: The junction differs from germline at one of its ends, possibly a read error. J is TRBJ1-4 and V is TRBV20-1; 7 bases fit TRBD1. Germline V lookup: CDR1 DFQATT, CDR2 SNEGSKA (reference sequence). The CDR3 contains 14 residues. The CDR3 loop is CSTRVWDSYEKLFF. CDR3 bases: TGCAGTACTAGAGTATGGGACAGTTACGAAAAACTGTTTTTT.

This clonotype turned up a few times. The chain carries TRBV9 and TRBJ2-5; 8 nucleotides agree with TRBD2. Germline loops: CDR1 SGDLS, CDR2 YYNGEE. The V segment lost 3 bases and the J segment 4 bases; nucleotides outside the gene matches: 8. This CDR3 is built from 15 residues. The CDR3, as DNA: TGTGCCAGCAGCGCCAGCGGGGGAGTTGTAGAGACCCAGTACTTC. This translates into CASSASGGVVETQYF.